This TCR beta chain was recovered during a study of memory CD4+ T cells and cytomegalovirus serostatus. Study information: Healthy Belgian adult donors included under ten CMV-positive and some 24 CMV-negative people.

Losses at the gene ends were 0 bases for V and 6 bases for J; bases not matched to a gene: 7. Germline CDR1 SGHRS, CDR2 YFSETQ. This CDR3 is 17 amino acids long. The sort gate was single viable CD3+CD4+CD8-CD45RO+ cells for memory CD4+ T cells. Repertoires were generated with immunoSEQ multiplex PCR, while TCRdb's copy carries only in-frame clones and drops some. Here the sample spans 75,000 to 90,000 clones, approximately 84% being singletons. Sequenced sample: memory CD4+ T cells from blood. The receptor comes from an adult in good health and CMV-seronegative. V usage is TRBV5-1 and J usage is TRBJ1-6; 9 nucleotides agree with TRBD1. In DNA, the CDR3 is TGCGCCAGCAGCTTGGGATTCACGGGACAGGGTAATTCACCCCTCCACTTT. This translates into CASSLGFTGQGNSPLHF.